The 11 T cell receptor beta chains presented below share a single source sample, sequenced in a study of cytomegalovirus exposure and HLA in healthy donors. PCR employed 60 Vbeta and 13 Jbeta primers. Assay used: immunoSEQ multiplex PCR; TCRdb lists only in-frame clones, some missing. Seen here are under 200,000 clones, over 70% observed once, and the top ten hold around 7%. The source material was PBMCs. These receptor sequences come from a woman aged 40 to 55 in good health and CMV-seropositive.

The genes are TRBV15 and TRBJ2-2; TRBD1 matches 10 bases. V lost 0 bases and J lost 3; bases outside the gene matches: 4. Germline values: CDR1 LNHNV, CDR2 YYDKDF (reference sequence). This CDR3 contains 17 residues. This CDR3 is CATSRDLTGGDTGELFF. Written as DNA, the CDR3 is TGTGCCACCAGCAGAGATTTGACAGGGGGCGACACCGGGGAGCTGTTTTTT. Drawing the rest from reference TRBV15 and TRBJ2-2, the complete variable domain is DAMVIQNPRYQVTQFGKPVTLSCSQTLNHNVMYWYQQKSSQAPKLLFHYYDKDFNNEADTPDNFQSRRPNTSFCFLDIRSPGLGDTAMYLCATSRDLTGGDTGELFFGEGSRLTVL.

CDR3 residues: CASSEYTTEKDTEAFF. As DNA, the CDR3 is TGTGCCAGCAGTGAGTATACTACTGAGAAGGACACTGAAGCTTTCTTT. The chain couples TRBV6-1 to TRBJ1-1; D is unclear. V lost 3 bases, J lost 3 bases, and 17 bases lay in between. Germline V gene data show CDR1 as MNHNS and CDR2 as SASEGT. This CDR3 is built from 16 residues.

V and J are TRBV7-8 and TRBJ2-7, with D possibly TRBD1 on 5 matching bases. There are 12 residues in the CDR3. Per germline, CDR1 SGHVS and CDR2 FQNEAQ. Trimming took 2 bases from V and 5 from J, leaving 7 bases between them. The CDR3 here is CASSLKGDEQYF. In DNA, the CDR3 is TGTGCCAGCAGCTTAAAAGGGGACGAGCAGTACTTC.

This clone has just a few counts. V usage is TRBV7-2 and J usage is TRBJ2-2; a weak D match, TRBD2 (6 bases). V lost 0 bases to trimming and J lost 6 bases, with 23 bases between them. CDR3 length: 19 residues. Germline V gene sequence: CDR1 SGHTA, CDR2 FQGNSA. CDR3: CASSLAGGSLQERAGELFF. CDR3 DNA: TGTGCCAGCAGCTTAGCTGGCGGGTCCTTACAGGAGCGGGCCGGGGAGCTGTTTTTT.

The chain recombines TRBV19 with TRBJ1-5; 9 bases are shared with TRBD1. Germline CDR1 and CDR2: LNHDA and SQIVND (reference sequence). The trim removed 3 bases at V and 6 bases at J, leaving 3 bases unmatched. The CDR3 sequence is 14 residues long. Here the CDR3 DNA reads TGTGCCAGTAGTATTGGGACAGGGACTCAGCCCCAGCATTTT. Amino acids: CASSIGTGTQPQHF.

V gene TRBV28 combines with J gene TRBJ1-5; D might be TRBD1 (6 bases). Germline CDR1 is MDHEN and CDR2 is SYDVKM. CDR3 length equals 13 residues. V shed 11 bases and J shed 0 bases, with 11 bases lying between them. As DNA, the CDR3 is TGTGCCGCTAAACAGGGTAGCAATCAGCCCCAGCATTTT. Encoded protein: CAAKQGSNQPQHF.

V and J are TRBV19 and TRBJ2-7; 9 positions agree with TRBD1. V lost 4 bases, J lost 2 bases, and 3 bases stayed unmatched. The length of the CDR3 is 14 residues. The germline V gene encodes CDR1 LNHDA and CDR2 SQIVND (reference sequence). In DNA form, the CDR3 reads TGTGCCAGTAGTACTGGACAGGGGACCTACGAGCAGTACTTC. Residues: CASSTGQGTYEQYF.

A single count supports this clone. The J gene is TRBJ2-7, the V gene TRBV11-2; 7 positions agree with TRBD2. V was pared by 3 bases and J by 0 bases, with 5 bases of the junction left unmatched. Germline V gene data show CDR1 as SGHAT and CDR2 as FQNNGV. The CDR3 runs to 15 residues. CDR3 protein: CASSFDPGGSYEQYF. The CDR3 coding sequence is TGTGCCAGCAGCTTTGATCCGGGAGGCTCCTACGAGCAGTACTTC. Combining the CDR3 with reference TRBV11-2 and TRBJ2-7 gives the whole variable domain EAGVAQSPRYKIIEKRQSVAFWCNPISGHATLYWYQQILGQGPKLLIQFQNNGVVDDSQLPKDRFSAERLKGVDSTLKIQPAKLEDSAVYLCASSFDPGGSYEQYFGPGTRLTVT.

The chain couples TRBV11-2 to TRBJ2-6; no firm D call. Per the germline V gene, CDR1 is SGHAT and CDR2 is FQNNGV. V was shortened by 1 base and J by 2 bases, with 12 bases between the two germline ends. The CDR3 is made up of 17 amino acids. CDR3 protein: CASSLARFGAGANVLTF. For the CDR3, the DNA is TGTGCCAGCAGCTTAGCCCGGTTTGGTGCTGGGGCCAACGTCCTGACTTTC.

The V gene is TRBV4-3, the J gene TRBJ2-3, with 8 nucleotides matching TRBD2. Germline V gene sequence: CDR1 LGHNA, CDR2 YSLEER. The CDR3 extends over 16 amino acids. The junction had 5 bases not matched to a gene; V was cut back by 1 base and J by 2 bases. The CDR3 is CASSQVTSGSTDTQYF. DNA of the CDR3: TGCGCCAGCAGCCAAGTCACTAGCGGCTCCACAGATACGCAGTATTTT.

This clone was seen once. This CDR3 fails to terminate in the conserved phenylalanine or tryptophan, so it likely reflects a read error. This rearrangement joins TRBV15 to TRBJ1-2; no firm D call. The V end lost 0 bases, the J end lost 0 bases, and 8 bases lay between the germline ends. The CDR3 covers 15 residues. CDR1 and CDR2 (germline): LNHNV, YYDKDF (reference sequence). The CDR3 loop reads CATSRDLGANYGYTL. The CDR3 DNA is TGTGCCACCAGCAGAGATCTTGGGGCTAACTATGGCTACACCCTC.